The sequence of this T cell receptor beta chain was determined in a study of blood T cell repertoires in COVID-19. Turning to the study itself: COVID-19 samples collected from the United States, Italy and Spain covered acute and convalescent phases. T cells, B-cell-depleted T cells, or PBMCs supplied cDNA or gDNA.

In the original analysis: Estimates of nucleated cell counts were drawn from the amplification of reference gene primers. Sequencing was performed with immunoSEQ multiplex PCR; in TCRdb, only in-frame clones are kept and a portion is missing. D and trimming were read from the DNA, whereas the V and J calls and clone size are those reported in that table. The data hold around 98,000 clones, with around 72% observed a single time. The CDR3 contains 14 residues. Germline lookup yields CDR1 SGHTA and CDR2 FQGNSA. J was trimmed by 2 bases and V by 1 base; bases with no gene match: 2. The rearrangement uses TRBV7-2 and TRBJ2-7; 7 bases are a match to TRBD1. The source material was peripheral blood. The TCR was taken from a man between 65 and 85 years old with acute or convalescent COVID-19. This CDR3 reads CASSLVGTAYEQYF. The CDR3 DNA sequence: TGTGCCAGCAGCTTAGTAGGGACAGCCTACGAGCAGTACTTC.